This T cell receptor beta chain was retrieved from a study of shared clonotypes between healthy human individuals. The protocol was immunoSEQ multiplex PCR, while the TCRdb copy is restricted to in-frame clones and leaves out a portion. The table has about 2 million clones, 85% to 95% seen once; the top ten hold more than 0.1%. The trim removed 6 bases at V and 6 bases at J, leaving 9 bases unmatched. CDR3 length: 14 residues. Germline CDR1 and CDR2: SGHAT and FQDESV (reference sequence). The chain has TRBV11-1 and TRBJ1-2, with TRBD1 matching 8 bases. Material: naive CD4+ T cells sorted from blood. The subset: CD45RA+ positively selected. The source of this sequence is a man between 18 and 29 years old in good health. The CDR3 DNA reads TGTGCCAGCAGATCAACAGGGGGTTCCGATGGCTACACCTTC. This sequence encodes CASRSTGGSDGYTF.